The 6 T cell receptor beta chains presented below share a single source sample, sequenced in a study of T cells in localized non-small cell lung cancer. Method: immunoSEQ multiplex PCR; TCRdb's copy keeps in-frame clones and lacks some. The sample includes roughly 910 clones, roughly 19% seen only once; the top ten take 11%. The starting material was lung tumor tissue, obtained before any cancer treatment. The receptors come from a man aged 40 to 69 with stage II squamous cell lung carcinoma.

The chain joins TRBV30 to TRBJ2-7; D gene uncertain. Trimming removed 2 bases from V and 5 bases from J, with 16 bases in between. The germline gives CDR1 GTSNPN, CDR2 SVGIG (reference sequence). This CDR3 is 14 amino acids long. The CDR3 loop is CAWSPGLLSHEQYF. The CDR3 coding sequence is TGTGCCTGGAGTCCCGGGCTCCTATCGCACGAGCAGTACTTC.

The chain links TRBV14 to TRBJ2-7; 8 bases are shared with TRBD2. The CDR3 extends over 15 amino acids. Germline CDR1 reads SGHDN; CDR2 reads FVKESK. The ends lost 3 bases at V and 3 bases at J; junction bases unmatched: 7. The CDR3: CASSQDAAGVYEQYF. The CDR3 bases are TGTGCCAGCAGCCAGGATGCAGCGGGAGTCTACGAGCAGTACTTC.

This clone was found a few times. The chain links TRBV11-3 to TRBJ1-1, with a possible D match to TRBD1 (5 bases). Between the trimmed V and J ends, which lost 2 bases and 0 bases, there was a span of 7 bases. CDR1 and CDR2 from the germline V gene are SGHNT and YENEEA. This CDR3 spans 14 amino acids. This CDR3 reads CASSLWGMNTEAFF. The CDR3 nucleotides read TGTGCCAGCAGCTTATGGGGCATGAACACTGAAGCTTTCTTT. The full variable domain, in which reference TRBV11-3 and TRBJ1-1 provide the parts outside the CDR3, is EAGVVQSPRYKIIEKKQPVAFWCNPISGHNTLYWYLQNLGQGPELLIRYENEEAVDDSQLPKDRFSAERLKGVDSTLKIQPAELGDSAVYLCASSLWGMNTEAFFGQGTRLTVV.

This clone has just a few counts. The rearrangement links TRBV7-6 to TRBJ2-7; 11 bases are a match to TRBD1. Germline loops: CDR1 SGHVS, CDR2 FNYEAQ. V shed 5 bases, J shed 4 bases, and the junction held 4 bases outside the gene matches. This CDR3 region has 14 residues. The CDR3 reads CASSHRDRGYEQYF. Written as DNA, the CDR3 is TGTGCCAGCAGCCACCGGGACAGGGGGTACGAGCAGTACTTC. Filled out from reference TRBV7-6 and TRBJ2-7, the complete variable domain reads GAGVSQSPRYKVTKRGQDVALRCDPISGHVSLYWYRQALGQGPEFLTYFNYEAQQDKSGLPNDRFSAERPEGSISTLTIQRTEQRDSAMYRCASSHRDRGYEQYFGPGTRLTVT.

This clone is medium-sized (0.01 to 0.1%). The gene calls are TRBV11-3 and TRBJ2-1; TRBD2 matches 14 bases. Trimming cost V 5 bases and J 8 bases; bases outside gene matches: 5. The CDR3 covers 15 residues. Germline-derived CDR1 and CDR2 are SGHNT and YENEEA. The CDR3 here is CASSPGLAGVDEQFF. Written as DNA, the CDR3 is TGTGCCAGCAGCCCGGGACTAGCGGGAGTGGATGAGCAGTTCTTC.

The chain recombines TRBV19 with TRBJ2-1; 12 positions agree with TRBD2. Trimming at V came to 4 bases and at J to 4 bases, leaving 2 bases not matched to a gene. The CDR3 has 15 amino acids. Germline V gives CDR1 LNHDA, CDR2 SQIVND (reference sequence). CDR3 residues: CASSKGTSGYNEQFF. In DNA, the CDR3 is TGTGCCAGTAGTAAAGGGACTAGCGGGTACAATGAGCAGTTCTTC.